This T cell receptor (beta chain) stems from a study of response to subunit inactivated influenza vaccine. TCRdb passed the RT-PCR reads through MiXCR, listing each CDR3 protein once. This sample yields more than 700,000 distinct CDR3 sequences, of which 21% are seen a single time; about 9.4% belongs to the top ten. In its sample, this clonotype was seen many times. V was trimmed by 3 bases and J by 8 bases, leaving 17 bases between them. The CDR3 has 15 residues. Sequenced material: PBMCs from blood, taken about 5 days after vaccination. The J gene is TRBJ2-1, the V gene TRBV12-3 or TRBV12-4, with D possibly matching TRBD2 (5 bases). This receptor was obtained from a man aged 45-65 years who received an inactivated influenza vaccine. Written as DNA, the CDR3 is TGTGCCAGCAGTTTGAGGTTAACTCCCGGGGATGAGCAGTTCTTC. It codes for CASSLRLTPGDEQFF.